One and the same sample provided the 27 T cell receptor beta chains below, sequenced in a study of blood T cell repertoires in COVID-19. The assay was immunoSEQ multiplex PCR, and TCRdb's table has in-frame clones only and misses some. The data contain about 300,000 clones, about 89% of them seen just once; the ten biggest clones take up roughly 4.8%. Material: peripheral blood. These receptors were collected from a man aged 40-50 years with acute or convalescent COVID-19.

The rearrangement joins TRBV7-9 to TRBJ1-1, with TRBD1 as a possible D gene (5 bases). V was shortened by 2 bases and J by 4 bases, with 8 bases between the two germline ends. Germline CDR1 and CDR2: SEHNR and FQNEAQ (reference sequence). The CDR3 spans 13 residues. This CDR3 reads CASSLLQATEAFF. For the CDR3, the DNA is TGTGCCAGCAGCTTACTACAGGCCACTGAAGCTTTCTTT.

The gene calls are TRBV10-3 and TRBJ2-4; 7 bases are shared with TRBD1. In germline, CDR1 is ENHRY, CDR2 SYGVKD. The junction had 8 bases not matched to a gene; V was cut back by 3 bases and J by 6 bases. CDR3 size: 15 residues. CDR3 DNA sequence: TGTGCCATCAGTGATTCGACAGGGAAGGGAAACATTCAGTACTTC. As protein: CAISDSTGKGNIQYF.

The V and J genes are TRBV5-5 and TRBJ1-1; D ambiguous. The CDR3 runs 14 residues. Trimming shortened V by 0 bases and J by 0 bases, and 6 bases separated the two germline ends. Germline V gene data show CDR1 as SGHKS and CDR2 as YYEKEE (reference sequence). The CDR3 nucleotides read TGTGCCAGCAGCTTGGGTCCGTTGAACACTGAAGCTTTCTTT. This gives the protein CASSLGPLNTEAFF.

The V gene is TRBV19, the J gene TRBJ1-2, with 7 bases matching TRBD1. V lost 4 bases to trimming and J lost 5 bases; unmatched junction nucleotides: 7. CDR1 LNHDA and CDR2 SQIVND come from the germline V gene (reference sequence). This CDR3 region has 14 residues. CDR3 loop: CASSTYRGPYGYTF. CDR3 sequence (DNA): TGTGCCAGTAGTACCTACAGGGGTCCATATGGCTACACCTTC.

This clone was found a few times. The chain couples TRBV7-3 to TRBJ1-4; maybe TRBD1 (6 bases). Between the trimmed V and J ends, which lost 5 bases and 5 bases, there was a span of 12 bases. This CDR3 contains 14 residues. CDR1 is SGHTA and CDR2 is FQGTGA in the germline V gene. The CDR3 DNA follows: TGTGCCAGCAGCAAGGGACAAAGAAATGAAAAACTGTTTTTT. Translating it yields CASSKGQRNEKLFF.

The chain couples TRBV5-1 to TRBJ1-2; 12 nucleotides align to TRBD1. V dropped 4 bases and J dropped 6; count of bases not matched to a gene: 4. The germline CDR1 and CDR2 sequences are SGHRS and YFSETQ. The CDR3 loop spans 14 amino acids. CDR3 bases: TGCGCCAGCAGCCTGGGGACAGGGGGCAATGGCTACACCTTC. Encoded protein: CASSLGTGGNGYTF. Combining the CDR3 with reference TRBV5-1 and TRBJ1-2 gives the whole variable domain KAGVTQTPRYLIKTRGQQVTLSCSPISGHRSVSWYQQTPGQGLQFLFEYFSETQRNKGNFPGRFSGRQFSNSRSEMNVSTLELGDSALYLCASSLGTGGNGYTFGSGTRLTVV.

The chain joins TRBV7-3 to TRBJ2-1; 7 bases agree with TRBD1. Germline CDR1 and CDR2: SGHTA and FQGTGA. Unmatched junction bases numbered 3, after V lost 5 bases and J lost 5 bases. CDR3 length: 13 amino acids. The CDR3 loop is CASSRDRNNEQFF. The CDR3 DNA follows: TGTGCCAGCAGCCGGGACAGAAACAATGAGCAGTTCTTC.

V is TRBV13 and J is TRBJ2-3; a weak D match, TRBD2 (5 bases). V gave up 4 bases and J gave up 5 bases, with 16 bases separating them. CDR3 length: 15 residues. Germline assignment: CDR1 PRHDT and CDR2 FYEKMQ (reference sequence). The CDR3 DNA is TGTGCCAGCAGCTCCGGGGAGTTGCGAGGAGATACGCAGTATTTT. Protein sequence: CASSSGELRGDTQYF.

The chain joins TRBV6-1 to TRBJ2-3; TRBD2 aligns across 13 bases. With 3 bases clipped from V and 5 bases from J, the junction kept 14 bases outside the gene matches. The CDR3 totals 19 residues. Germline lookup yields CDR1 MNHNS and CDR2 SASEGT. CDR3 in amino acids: CASSDRLAGGFSGGDTQYF. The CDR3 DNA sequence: TGTGCCAGCAGTGACCGACTAGCGGGGGGTTTCTCGGGAGGAGATACGCAGTATTTT.

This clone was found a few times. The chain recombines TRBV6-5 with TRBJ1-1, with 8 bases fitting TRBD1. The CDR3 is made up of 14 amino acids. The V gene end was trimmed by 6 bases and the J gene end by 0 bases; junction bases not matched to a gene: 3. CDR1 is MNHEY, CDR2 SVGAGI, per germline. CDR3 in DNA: TGTGCCAGCAGAGCGGGACAGGTGAACACTGAAGCTTTCTTT. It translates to CASRAGQVNTEAFF.

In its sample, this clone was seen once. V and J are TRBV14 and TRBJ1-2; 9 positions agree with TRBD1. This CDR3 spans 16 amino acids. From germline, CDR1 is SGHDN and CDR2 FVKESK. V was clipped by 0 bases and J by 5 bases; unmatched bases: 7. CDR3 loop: CASSQEWTGDLYGYTF. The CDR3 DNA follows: TGTGCCAGCAGCCAAGAGTGGACAGGGGATTTATATGGCTACACCTTC.

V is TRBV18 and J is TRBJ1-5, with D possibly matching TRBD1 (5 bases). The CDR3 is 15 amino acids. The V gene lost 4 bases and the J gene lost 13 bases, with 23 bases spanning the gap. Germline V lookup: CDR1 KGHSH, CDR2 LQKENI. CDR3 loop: CASSQGMTELNLQHF. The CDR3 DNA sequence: TGTGCCAGCTCACAGGGCATGACAGAATTGAACCTTCAGCATTTT.

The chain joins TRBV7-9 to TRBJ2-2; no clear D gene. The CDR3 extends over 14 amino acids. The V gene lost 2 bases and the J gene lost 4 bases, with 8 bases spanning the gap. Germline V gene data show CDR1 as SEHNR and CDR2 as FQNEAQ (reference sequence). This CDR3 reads CASSLLGTTGELFF. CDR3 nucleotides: TGTGCCAGCAGCTTACTAGGCACCACCGGGGAGCTGTTTTTT. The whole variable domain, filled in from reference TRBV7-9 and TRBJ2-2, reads DTGVSQNPRHKITKRGQNVTFRCDPISEHNRLYWYRQTLGQGPEFLTYFQNEAQLEKSRLLSDRFSAERPKGSFSTLEIQRTEQGDSAMYLCASSLLGTTGELFFGEGSRLTVL.

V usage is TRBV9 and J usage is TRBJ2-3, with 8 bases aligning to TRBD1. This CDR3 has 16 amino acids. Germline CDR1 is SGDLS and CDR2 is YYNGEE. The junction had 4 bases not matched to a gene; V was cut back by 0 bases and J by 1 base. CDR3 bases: TGTGCCAGCAGCGTAGCGCCAGGGGGCGGCACAGATACGCAGTATTTT. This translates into CASSVAPGGGTDTQYF.

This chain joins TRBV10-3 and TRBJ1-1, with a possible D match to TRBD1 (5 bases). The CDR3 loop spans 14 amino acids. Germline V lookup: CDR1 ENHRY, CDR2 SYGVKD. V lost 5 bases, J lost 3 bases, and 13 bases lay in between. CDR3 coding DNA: TGTGCCATCAGTCCCTCTCAGGGCGACACTGAAGCTTTCTTT. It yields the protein CAISPSQGDTEAFF.

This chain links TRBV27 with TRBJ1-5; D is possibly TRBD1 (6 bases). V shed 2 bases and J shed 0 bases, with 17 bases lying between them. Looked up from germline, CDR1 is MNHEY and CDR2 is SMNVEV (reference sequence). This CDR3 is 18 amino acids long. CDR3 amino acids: CASSLRAGEGLSNQPQHF. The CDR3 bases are TGTGCCAGCAGTTTAAGGGCAGGGGAAGGGCTTAGCAATCAGCCCCAGCATTTT.

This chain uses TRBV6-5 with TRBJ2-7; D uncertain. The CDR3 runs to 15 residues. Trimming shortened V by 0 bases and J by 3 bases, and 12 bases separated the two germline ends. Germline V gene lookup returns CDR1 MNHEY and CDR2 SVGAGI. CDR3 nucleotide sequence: TGTGCCAGCAGTTACTCGTCGCCAGTGAACTACGAGCAGTACTTC. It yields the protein CASSYSSPVNYEQYF.

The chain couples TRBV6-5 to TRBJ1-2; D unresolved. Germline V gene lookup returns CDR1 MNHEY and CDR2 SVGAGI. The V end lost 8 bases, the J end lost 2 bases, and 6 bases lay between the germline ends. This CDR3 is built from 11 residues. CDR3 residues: CASGVNYGYTF. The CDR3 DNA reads TGTGCCAGCGGAGTAAACTATGGCTACACCTTC.

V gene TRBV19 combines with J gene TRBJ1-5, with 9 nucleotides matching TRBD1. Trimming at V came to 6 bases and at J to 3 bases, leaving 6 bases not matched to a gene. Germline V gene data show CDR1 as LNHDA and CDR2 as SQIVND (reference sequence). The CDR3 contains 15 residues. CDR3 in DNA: TGTGCCAGTAGCGGGGGGGACAGGGCCAATCAGCCCCAGCATTTT. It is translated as CASSGGDRANQPQHF. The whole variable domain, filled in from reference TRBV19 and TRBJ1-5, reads DGGITQSPKYLFRKEGQNVTLSCEQNLNHDAMYWYRQDPGQGLRLIYYSQIVNDFQKGDIAEGYSVSREKKESFPLTVTSAQKNPTAFYLCASSGGDRANQPQHFGDGTRLSIL.

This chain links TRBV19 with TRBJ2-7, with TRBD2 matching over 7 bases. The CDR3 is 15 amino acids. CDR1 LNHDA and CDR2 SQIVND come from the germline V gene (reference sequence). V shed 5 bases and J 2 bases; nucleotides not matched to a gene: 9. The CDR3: CASSRTSDLAYEQYF. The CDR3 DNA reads TGTGCCAGTAGTCGCACTAGCGACCTAGCCTACGAGCAGTACTTC.

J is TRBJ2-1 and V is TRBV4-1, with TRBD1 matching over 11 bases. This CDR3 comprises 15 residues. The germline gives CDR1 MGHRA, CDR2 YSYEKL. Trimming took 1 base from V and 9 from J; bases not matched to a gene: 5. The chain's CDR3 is CASSQVGQGAGEQFF. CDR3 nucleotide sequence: TGCGCCAGCAGCCAAGTAGGACAGGGGGCAGGTGAGCAGTTCTTC.

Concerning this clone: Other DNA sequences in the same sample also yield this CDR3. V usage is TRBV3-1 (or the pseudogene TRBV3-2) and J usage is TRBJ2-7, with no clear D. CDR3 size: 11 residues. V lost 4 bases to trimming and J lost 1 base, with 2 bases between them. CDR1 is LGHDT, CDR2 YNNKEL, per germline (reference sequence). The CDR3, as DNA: TGTGCCAGCAGCCCGTCCTACGAGCAGTACTTC. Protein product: CASSPSYEQYF.

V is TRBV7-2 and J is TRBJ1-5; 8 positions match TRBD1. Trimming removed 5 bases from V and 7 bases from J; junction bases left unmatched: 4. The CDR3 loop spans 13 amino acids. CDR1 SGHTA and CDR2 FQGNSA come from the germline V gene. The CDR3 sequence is CASSPDRGQPQHF. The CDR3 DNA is TGTGCCAGCAGCCCAGACAGGGGACAGCCCCAGCATTTT.

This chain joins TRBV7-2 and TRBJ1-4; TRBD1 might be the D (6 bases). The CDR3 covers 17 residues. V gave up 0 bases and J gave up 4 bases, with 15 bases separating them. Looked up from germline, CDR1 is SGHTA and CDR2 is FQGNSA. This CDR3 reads CASSLARGGAVNEKLFF. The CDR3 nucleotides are TGTGCCAGCAGCTTAGCTAGGGGGGGCGCCGTTAATGAAAAACTGTTTTTT. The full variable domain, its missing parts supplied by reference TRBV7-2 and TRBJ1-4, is GAGVSQSPSNKVTEKGKDVELRCDPISGHTALYWYRQSLGQGLEFLIYFQGNSAPDKSGLPSDRFSAERTGGSVSTLTIQRTQQEDSAVYLCASSLARGGAVNEKLFFGSGTQLSVL.

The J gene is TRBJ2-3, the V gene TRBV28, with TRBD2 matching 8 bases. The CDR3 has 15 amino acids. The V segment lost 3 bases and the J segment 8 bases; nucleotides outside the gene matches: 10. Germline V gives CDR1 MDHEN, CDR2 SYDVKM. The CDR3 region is CASSFSGADSGTQYF. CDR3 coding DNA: TGTGCCAGCAGTTTTAGCGGGGCCGACAGCGGTACGCAGTATTTT.

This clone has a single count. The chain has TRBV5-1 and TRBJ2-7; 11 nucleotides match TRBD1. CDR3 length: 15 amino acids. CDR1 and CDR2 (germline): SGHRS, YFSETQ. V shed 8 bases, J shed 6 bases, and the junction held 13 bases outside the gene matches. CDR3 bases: TGCGCCAGTCACATAGCTGGACAGGGGGCGGGCGAGCAGTACTTC. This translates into CASHIAGQGAGEQYF.

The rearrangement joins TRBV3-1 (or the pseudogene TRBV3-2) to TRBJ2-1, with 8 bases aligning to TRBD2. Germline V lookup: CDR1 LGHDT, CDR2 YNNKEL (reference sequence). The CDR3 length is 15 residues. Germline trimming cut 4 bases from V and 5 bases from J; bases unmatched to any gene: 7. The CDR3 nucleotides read TGTGCCAGCAGCCGAAAAGGGACTAGGAACAATGAGCAGTTCTTC. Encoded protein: CASSRKGTRNNEQFF.